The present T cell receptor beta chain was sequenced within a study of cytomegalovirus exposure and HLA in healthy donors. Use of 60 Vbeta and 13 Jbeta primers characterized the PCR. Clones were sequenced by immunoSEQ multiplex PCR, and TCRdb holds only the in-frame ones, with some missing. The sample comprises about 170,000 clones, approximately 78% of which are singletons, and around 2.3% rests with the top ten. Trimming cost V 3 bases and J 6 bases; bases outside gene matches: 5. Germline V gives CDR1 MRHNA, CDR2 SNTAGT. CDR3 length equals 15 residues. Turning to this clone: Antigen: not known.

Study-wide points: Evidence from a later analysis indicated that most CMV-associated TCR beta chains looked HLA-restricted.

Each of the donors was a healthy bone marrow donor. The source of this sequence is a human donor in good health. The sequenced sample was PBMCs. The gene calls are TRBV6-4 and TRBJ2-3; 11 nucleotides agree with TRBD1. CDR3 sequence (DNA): TGTGCCAGCAGTGAAGGACAGGGGGCGCGGGATACGCAGTATTTT. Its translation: CASSEGQGARDTQYF.